This T cell receptor (beta chain) was identified during a study of cytomegalovirus exposure and HLA in healthy donors. The study ran its PCR with 60 Vbeta and 13 Jbeta primers. Sequenced by immunoSEQ multiplex PCR; TCRdb stores in-frame clones only, minus some. This sample has about 180,000 clones; around 80% occur once, and the top ten carry 1.5%. Study-level findings and limits: In a later analysis, donors in an Asian-associated ancestry cluster reportedly had fewer N-insertions in productive TCRs than the cohort mean. Per a later analysis, HLA-associated TCR beta chains showed more clonal expansion than other, equally common TCR beta chains. The study listed some 160 cytomegalovirus-associated TCR beta chains.

A word on this clone: Its antigen remains unidentified.

The CDR3 sequence is 15 residues long. In germline, CDR1 is LNHDA, CDR2 SQIVND (reference sequence). The V gene lost 10 bases and the J gene lost 6 bases, with 24 bases spanning the gap. The rearrangement links TRBV19 to TRBJ1-2; D unclear. This receptor was obtained from a man aged 35 to 55 in good health and CMV-seronegative. Sequences were obtained from PBMCs. The CDR3 reads CATGSVRDKKDGYTF. In DNA form, the CDR3 reads TGTGCCACGGGAAGCGTCCGGGATAAAAAGGATGGCTACACCTTC.